This T cell receptor beta chain came from a study of neurological immune-mediated disorders. This clonotype was seen repeatedly, ten times or more. The authors made cDNA by 5'RACE with 10-nucleotide random UMIs. TCRdb re-called the 5' RACE reads through MiXCR, storing one row per CDR3 protein. The table shows about 79,000 distinct CDR3 sequences, with less than 15% occurring only once. V was clipped by 7 bases and J by 6 bases; unmatched bases: 21. Germline CDR1 and CDR2: MDHEN and SYDVKM. There are 18 residues in the CDR3. V gene TRBV28 combines with J gene TRBJ2-1, with 7 bases aligning to TRBD2. The receptor comes from a woman aged 45-60 years in good health. The sample comprised PBMCs. CDR3 in amino acids: CASNVFPLLAEGVNEQFF. In nucleotides, the CDR3 is TGTGCCAGCAACGTTTTTCCGCTTCTAGCGGAAGGCGTCAATGAGCAGTTCTTC.